A single sample gave rise to the 27 T cell receptor beta chains below, sequenced in a study of T cells after yellow fever vaccination. TCRdb re-analysed the 5' RACE reads in MiXCR, keeping a single row per CDR3 protein. The data show about 350,000 distinct CDR3 sequences, about an eighth seen once. Sequenced here: CD4+ T cells sorted from PBMCs, sampled 15 days after the yellow fever booster vaccination. The origin of the receptors is a man aged 18 to 30 who received the YFV17D yellow fever vaccine.

This clonotype was counted between two and nine times. The V and J genes are TRBV28 and TRBJ2-1; 12 bases map to TRBD2. V lost 6 bases and J lost 5; bases outside the gene matches: 5. CDR3 size: 15 residues. Germline V gene sequence: CDR1 MDHEN, CDR2 SYDVKM. CDR3 DNA sequence: TGTGCCAGCAGCCTACTAGCGGGGGGCAACAATGAGCAGTTCTTC. Protein product: CASSLLAGGNNEQFF.

This clonotype has a handful of counts. V is TRBV5-1 and J is TRBJ2-3, with D perhaps matching TRBD2 (7 bases). This CDR3 is built from 15 residues. Trimming pared 3 bases from V and 3 bases from J, leaving 14 bases between. Looked up from germline, CDR1 is SGHRS and CDR2 is YFSETQ. The CDR3 sequence is CASSSGGRGTDTQYF. The CDR3, as DNA: TGCGCCAGCAGCTCGGGGGGCCGCGGAACAGATACGCAGTATTTT.

The rearrangement uses TRBV20-1 and TRBJ1-5; TRBD1 is a possible D gene (6 bases). Trimming stripped 5 bases from V and 3 bases from J, with 23 bases between. Germline-derived CDR1 and CDR2 are DFQATT and SNEGSKA (reference sequence). This CDR3 contains 17 residues. CDR3 nucleotides: TGCAGTGCTTCCCCCTCGTTTGGGGGCTATGCCAATCAGCCCCAGCATTTT. Translated, it gives CSASPSFGGYANQPQHF.

A remark on this clonotype: Given a much more abundant clone one base away, this may be a read error. This chain links TRBV12-3 or TRBV12-4 with TRBJ1-4; 10 bases line up with TRBD1. The CDR3 length is 13 residues. This CDR3 is CASSRDRGEKVFF. As DNA, the CDR3 is TGTGCCAGCAGCCGGGACAGGGGTGAAAAAGTGTTTTTT.

The J gene is TRBJ2-1, the V gene TRBV29-1; tentatively, D is TRBD1 (5 bases). Trimming left V 7 bases short and J 8 bases short, with 15 bases between. Germline CDR1 reads SQVTM; CDR2 reads ANQGSEA. The CDR3 consists of 12 residues. The CDR3: CSASSGRDEQFF. As DNA, the CDR3 is TGCAGCGCCTCCTCCGGCAGGGATGAGCAGTTCTTC.

This clonotype came up a few times. This chain connects TRBV12-3 or TRBV12-4 to TRBJ2-1; 8 bases line up with TRBD2. CDR3 length: 17 amino acids. Losses at the gene ends were 6 bases for V and 4 bases for J; bases not matched to a gene: 14. This CDR3 is CASSPPPSGSRYNEQFF. CDR3 in DNA: TGTGCCAGCAGCCCCCCCCCTAGCGGGTCCCGGTACAATGAGCAGTTCTTC.

This clonotype came up a few times. The rearrangement uses TRBV19 and TRBJ1-5; a weak D match, TRBD1 (5 bases). The CDR3 contains 16 residues. The germline CDR1 and CDR2 sequences are LNHDA and SQIVND (reference sequence). Trimming took 5 bases from V and 0 from J, leaving 14 bases between them. The DNA for the CDR3 is TGTGCCAGTAGTGCCGGTGGGGCCAATAGCAATCAGCCCCAGCATTTT. Translating it yields CASSAGGANSNQPQHF.

V gene TRBV7-8 combines with J gene TRBJ2-5; tentatively, D is TRBD1 or TRBD2 (5 bases each). Germline CDR1 reads SGHVS; CDR2 reads FQNEAQ. Trimming took 5 bases from V and 2 from J, leaving 15 bases between them. The CDR3 has 15 residues. DNA for the CDR3: TGTGCCAGCAGCAGGATACCGGGACGGCAAGAGACCCAGTACTTC. Encoded protein: CASSRIPGRQETQYF.

The sample holds a few counts of this clonotype. The rearrangement uses TRBV12-3 or TRBV12-4 and TRBJ2-1; 10 bases fit TRBD2. The CDR3 totals 17 residues. The V and J ends lost 8 bases and 2 bases, in that order; junction bases with no gene match: 12. The CDR3 is CASLPSRTSGTYNEQFF. CDR3 nucleotide sequence: TGTGCCAGCCTCCCAAGTAGGACTAGCGGTACCTACAATGAGCAGTTCTTC.

V gene TRBV10-3 combines with J gene TRBJ2-3, with 8 bases lining up with TRBD1. V shed 8 bases, J shed 7 bases, and the junction held 2 bases outside the gene matches. Germline lookup yields CDR1 ENHRY and CDR2 SYGVKD. This CDR3 is built from 11 residues. Here the CDR3 reads CAIQGANTQYF. The CDR3 DNA reads as TGTGCCATCCAGGGGGCCAATACGCAGTATTTT.

In its sample, this clonotype was seen a few times. The V call is TRBV25-1, the J call TRBJ1-1; D gene uncertain. This CDR3 has 12 amino acids. V shed 6 bases and J shed 5 bases, with 10 bases lying between them. Germline lookup yields CDR1 MGHDK and CDR2 SYGVNS. The CDR3 DNA follows: TGTGCCAGCAGAACGAGTTGGACTGAAGCTTTCTTT. This translates into CASRTSWTEAFF.

This chain uses TRBV5-5 with TRBJ2-3; 9 bases line up with TRBD1. The trim removed 5 bases at V and 0 bases at J, leaving 10 bases unmatched. Germline CDR1 reads SGHKS; CDR2 reads YYEKEE (reference sequence). The CDR3 is 17 amino acids. The CDR3: CASRSPGTGRSTDTQYF. The CDR3 DNA sequence: TGTGCCAGCAGGTCACCCGGGACAGGGCGTAGCACAGATACGCAGTATTTT.

This clonotype occurred a few times. The gene calls are TRBV18 and TRBJ2-1; D may match TRBD1 or TRBD2 (6 bases each). The CDR3 loop spans 13 amino acids. CDR1 is KGHSH and CDR2 is LQKENI in the germline V gene. Deletions cut 3 bases from V and 9 bases from J, with 12 bases between. The CDR3, as DNA: TGTGCCAGCTCACCGAGGGGGGCCGGTGAGCAGTTCTTC. Its protein product is CASSPRGAGEQFF. The variable domain in full, completed from reference TRBV18 and TRBJ2-1, reads NAGVMQNPRHLVRRRGQEARLRCSPMKGHSHVYWYRQLPEEGLKFMVYLQKENIIDESGMPKERFSAEFPKEGPSILRIQQVVRGDSAAYFCASSPRGAGEQFFGPGTRLTVL.

This rearrangement joins TRBV7-2 to TRBJ2-5; 7 nucleotides align to TRBD1. Germline V lookup: CDR1 SGHTA, CDR2 FQGNSA. The CDR3 totals 16 residues. V trimming: 3 bases; J trimming: 1 base; junction bases outside the gene matches: 8. DNA of the CDR3: TGTGCCAGCAGCTTTTCCACAGGGGAACCCCAAGAGACCCAGTACTTC. This codes for CASSFSTGEPQETQYF. The full variable domain, with the rest looked up from reference TRBV7-2 and TRBJ2-5, is GAGVSQSPSNKVTEKGKDVELRCDPISGHTALYWYRQSLGQGLEFLIYFQGNSAPDKSGLPSDRFSAERTGGSVSTLTIQRTQQEDSAVYLCASSFSTGEPQETQYFGPGTRLLVL.

This clonotype appeared a few times. This rearrangement joins TRBV5-1 to TRBJ1-2; D is perhaps TRBD1 (6 bases). CDR1 and CDR2 (germline): SGHRS, YFSETQ. V dropped 3 bases and J dropped 8 bases, with 14 bases sitting between them. The CDR3 totals 13 residues. CDR3 region: CASSSRGTGGYTF. In DNA form, the CDR3 reads TGCGCCAGCAGCTCCAGGGGAACGGGAGGCTACACCTTC. The variable domain in full, completed from reference TRBV5-1 and TRBJ1-2, reads KAGVTQTPRYLIKTRGQQVTLSCSPISGHRSVSWYQQTPGQGLQFLFEYFSETQRNKGNFPGRFSGRQFSNSRSEMNVSTLELGDSALYLCASSSRGTGGYTFGSGTRLTVV.

This clonotype was found a few times. The chain has TRBV5-1 and TRBJ2-7; D unresolved. The CDR3 totals 14 residues. Germline-derived CDR1 and CDR2 are SGHRS and YFSETQ. V was trimmed by 4 bases and J by 2 bases, leaving 13 bases between them. The CDR3 spells CASSPDPGTYEQYV. CDR3 DNA: TGCGCCAGCAGCCCTGATCCGGGCACCTACGAGCAGTACGTC.

This clonotype was counted a few times. As DNA, the CDR3 is TGTGCCATCAGTGAGTCGAATCCCGTTGGGCGAGGCCAAGAGACCCAGTACTTC. This gives the protein CAISESNPVGRGQETQYF. The chain uses TRBV10-3 and TRBJ2-5; D is uncertain. V was clipped by 0 bases and J by 1 base, with 18 bases between them. CDR1 is ENHRY and CDR2 is SYGVKD in the germline V gene. The length of the CDR3 is 18 residues.

This clonotype has a count of ten or more. V gene TRBV4-2 combines with J gene TRBJ2-1; 9 bases are shared with TRBD1. The CDR3 runs to 18 residues. Per the germline V gene, CDR1 is LGHNA and CDR2 is YNFKEQ. V shed 0 bases and J 6 bases; nucleotides not matched to a gene: 12. CDR3 in DNA: TGTGCCAGCAGCCAAGATCTTTCTCTGGGGGACAGGGTCAATGAGCAGTTCTTC. Protein product: CASSQDLSLGDRVNEQFF.

This clonotype was observed many times. This chain uses TRBV12-3 or TRBV12-4 with TRBJ2-3; D is unresolved. The CDR3 has 11 amino acids. The V end lost 6 bases, the J end lost 3 bases, and 4 bases lay between the germline ends. Here the CDR3 DNA reads TGTGCCAGCAGGAATACAGATACGCAGTATTTT. Protein product: CASRNTDTQYF.

The CDR3 sequence: CASSLRQGRGGYTF. The CDR3 bases are TGTGCCAGCAGCTTACGACAGGGAAGGGGTGGCTACACCTTC. The V and J genes are TRBV7-2 and TRBJ1-2, with 7 bases aligning to TRBD1. This CDR3 comprises 14 residues. V lost 2 bases and J lost 7; bases outside the gene matches: 7. Germline V gene lookup returns CDR1 SGHTA and CDR2 FQGNSA. Full variable domain (outside the CDR3, taken from reference TRBV7-2 and TRBJ1-2): GAGVSQSPSNKVTEKGKDVELRCDPISGHTALYWYRQSLGQGLEFLIYFQGNSAPDKSGLPSDRFSAERTGGSVSTLTIQRTQQEDSAVYLCASSLRQGRGGYTFGSGTRLTVV.

This clonotype showed up just a few times. This chain joins TRBV11-2 and TRBJ2-7; tentatively, D is TRBD2 (5 bases). Germline V gene lookup returns CDR1 SGHAT and CDR2 FQNNGV. This CDR3 region has 12 residues. V gave up 8 bases and J gave up 4 bases, with 12 bases separating them. The DNA for the CDR3 is TGTGCCAGCGCCGAGGGCCCATACGAGCAGTACGTC. Protein: CASAEGPYEQYV.

Ten or more counts support this clonotype. The rearrangement uses TRBV5-1 and TRBJ2-2; no firm D call. CDR3 length equals 14 residues. Deletions cut 1 base from V and 0 bases from J, with 4 bases between. CDR1 is SGHRS, CDR2 YFSETQ, per germline. The CDR3 loop is CASSLTANTGELFF. CDR3 bases: TGCGCCAGCAGCTTGACAGCGAACACCGGGGAGCTGTTTTTT.

This clonotype was detected many times. V and J are TRBV5-1 and TRBJ2-3, with TRBD2 matching 8 bases. CDR1 and CDR2 (germline): SGHRS, YFSETQ. V lost 2 bases to trimming and J lost 6 bases; unmatched junction nucleotides: 2. The CDR3 has 13 residues. The CDR3 sequence: CASSFQRGDTQYF. CDR3 coding DNA: TGCGCCAGCAGCTTTCAGCGGGGGGATACGCAGTATTTT.

The chain is built from TRBV10-3 and TRBJ1-4, with D hard to call. This CDR3 comprises 14 residues. V lost 4 bases to trimming and J lost 0 bases, with 6 bases between them. Germline lookup yields CDR1 ENHRY and CDR2 SYGVKD. The CDR3 DNA reads as TGTGCCATCAGTGGGTCTGCAACTAATGAAAAACTGTTTTTT. Translation gives CAISGSATNEKLFF.

The chain is built from TRBV27 and TRBJ2-5; D could derive from TRBD1 or TRBD2 (5 bases each). The CDR3 contains 15 residues. V gave up 3 bases and J gave up 2 bases, with 13 bases separating them. Germline lookup yields CDR1 MNHEY and CDR2 SMNVEV (reference sequence). The CDR3 spells CASSLGRLTQETQYF. CDR3 sequence (DNA): TGTGCCAGCAGTTTGGGACGGTTGACTCAAGAGACCCAGTACTTC.

This clonotype appeared a few times. The chain couples TRBV7-9 to TRBJ2-5; TRBD1 agrees at 8 bases. The CDR3 runs 14 residues. The ends lost 5 bases at V and 1 base at J; junction bases unmatched: 3. The germline V gene has CDR1 SEHNR and CDR2 FQNEAQ (reference sequence). Here the CDR3 DNA reads TGTGCCAGCAGCGCGGGGACAGGCCAAGAGACCCAGTACTTC. Translating it yields CASSAGTGQETQYF.

The sample holds many counts of this clonotype. The J gene is TRBJ2-7, the V gene TRBV5-1; TRBD1 might be the D (5 bases). V was trimmed by 4 bases and J by 2 bases, leaving 10 bases between them. This CDR3 contains 13 residues. Germline V gives CDR1 SGHRS, CDR2 YFSETQ. CDR3 protein: CASSLDTAYEQYF. In DNA form, the CDR3 reads TGCGCCAGCAGCCTGGACACCGCCTACGAGCAGTACTTC. Variable domain in full (rest from reference TRBV5-1 and TRBJ2-7): KAGVTQTPRYLIKTRGQQVTLSCSPISGHRSVSWYQQTPGQGLQFLFEYFSETQRNKGNFPGRFSGRQFSNSRSEMNVSTLELGDSALYLCASSLDTAYEQYFGPGTRLTVT.